This TCR beta chain was identified in a study of molecular identifiers for immune sequencing clone quantification. A remark on this clonotype: Its antigen remains unidentified.

TCRdb used MiXCR to reprocess the PCR reads, holding one entry per CDR3 protein. Among roughly 320,000 distinct CDR3 sequences, roughly 24% were seen once, and the ten largest hold about 0.7%. The CDR3 is 17 residues long. The germline V gene has CDR1 LGHNA and CDR2 YSLEER. V dropped 0 bases and J dropped 0; count of bases not matched to a gene: 7. Naive CD8 T cells were sorted as CD8+CD4-CCR7+CD45RA+. Overall study results and limits: The share of molecules held by clones above 20 RNA copies was over 98% in effector cells and under 1% in naive cells.

The clonotype comes from a human donor in good health. Some libraries in this study had Jurkat cell RNA spiked in. V gene TRBV4-3 combines with J gene TRBJ2-7; 8 bases are shared with TRBD2. Material: naive CD8+ T cells from blood, with Jurkat cell RNA spiked in. Stated subset: FACS-sorted CD8+CD4-CCR7+CD45RA+ naive T cells. CDR3: CASSQDLPAGGSYEQYF. CDR3 DNA sequence: TGCGCCAGCAGCCAAGATCTTCCGGCGGGGGGCTCCTACGAGCAGTACTTC.